A single sample is the source of the 25 T cell receptor beta chains below, sequenced in a study of T cell responses to AZD1222 COVID-19 vaccine. Measured with immunoSEQ multiplex PCR; TCRdb has only the in-frame clones, and not every one. The data show around 130,000 clones, roughly 90% seen once. The sample in question was peripheral blood, obtained 28 days after the second dose of the MenACWY control vaccine. The source is an adult who received the MenACWY meningococcal vaccine as a control.

J is TRBJ1-4 and V is TRBV19, with D possibly being TRBD1 (5 bases). The CDR3 has 18 amino acids. Germline V lookup: CDR1 LNHDA, CDR2 SQIVND (reference sequence). The germline V and J ends were trimmed by 0 bases and 8 bases, with 22 bases remaining between them. CDR3 bases: TGTGCCAGTAGTATAGATTCGGGGGACCGGGCGAAGGGGGAAAAACTGTTTTTT. This encodes CASSIDSGDRAKGEKLFF. Variable domain in full (rest from reference TRBV19 and TRBJ1-4): DGGITQSPKYLFRKEGQNVTLSCEQNLNHDAMYWYRQDPGQGLRLIYYSQIVNDFQKGDIAEGYSVSREKKESFPLTVTSAQKNPTAFYLCASSIDSGDRAKGEKLFFGSGTQLSVL.

The chain recombines TRBV5-1 with TRBJ2-2; 10 nucleotides agree with TRBD1. CDR1 is SGHRS and CDR2 is YFSETQ in the germline V gene. J was trimmed by 5 bases and V by 3 bases; bases with no gene match: 4. This CDR3 has 15 amino acids. The CDR3 coding sequence is TGCGCCAGCAGCTCCTGGACAGGGGGGACCGGGGAGCTGTTTTTT. It encodes CASSSWTGGTGELFF.

The chain couples TRBV24-1 to TRBJ1-5; 9 bases fit TRBD1. V was clipped by 5 bases and J by 0 bases; unmatched bases: 4. From germline, CDR1 is KGHDR and CDR2 SFDVKD. This CDR3 contains 16 residues. The CDR3 DNA sequence: TGTGCCACCAGTGGACGACAGGGGGATAGCAATCAGCCCCAGCATTTT. Its protein product is CATSGRQGDSNQPQHF.

The J gene is TRBJ1-2, the V gene TRBV18; D is unclear. V lost 0 bases and J 4 bases, leaving 18 bases between the germline ends. Germline values: CDR1 KGHSH, CDR2 LQKENI. The CDR3 runs to 17 residues. The CDR3 nucleotides are TGTGCCAGCTCACCACCGAGGACTCCTTGGTTCGGCTATGGCTACACCTTC. Protein: CASSPPRTPWFGYGYTF.

The chain has TRBV4-1 and TRBJ2-1; 8 bases are a match to TRBD2. Germline CDR1 is MGHRA and CDR2 is YSYEKL. The CDR3 totals 15 residues. The junction had 8 bases not matched to a gene; V was cut back by 0 bases and J by 10 bases. This CDR3 is CASSQDYGGAREQFF. CDR3 in DNA: TGCGCCAGCAGCCAAGATTACGGGGGGGCAAGGGAGCAGTTCTTC.

The chain is built from TRBV27 and TRBJ1-1; D might be TRBD1 (5 bases). The CDR3 covers 15 residues. With 5 bases removed from V and 0 bases from J, the gap between germline ends came to 13 bases. Germline-derived CDR1 and CDR2 are MNHEY and SMNVEV (reference sequence). This CDR3 is CASSHGGGMNTEAFF. The DNA of the CDR3 is TGTGCCAGCAGTCATGGGGGAGGAATGAACACTGAAGCTTTCTTT.

CDR3 in amino acids: CASSLDLGGSAFF. For the CDR3, the DNA is TGTGCCAGCAGCTTAGATCTAGGTGGCTCTGCTTTCTTT. The chain combines TRBV7-6 with TRBJ1-1, with D hard to call. Germline V gene data show CDR1 as SGHVS and CDR2 as FNYEAQ. This CDR3 region has 13 residues. V shed 1 base and J shed 11 bases, with 14 bases lying between them. The full variable domain, in which reference TRBV7-6 and TRBJ1-1 provide the parts outside the CDR3, is GAGVSQSPRYKVTKRGQDVALRCDPISGHVSLYWYRQALGQGPEFLTYFNYEAQQDKSGLPNDRFSAERPEGSISTLTIQRTEQRDSAMYRCASSLDLGGSAFFGQGTRLTVV.

The genes are TRBV19 and TRBJ1-1; the D gene is possibly TRBD1 (5 bases). Deletions cut 4 bases from V and 5 bases from J, with 11 bases between. This CDR3 has 13 residues. The V gene's germline CDR1 is LNHDA and CDR2 SQIVND (reference sequence). The CDR3 region is CASSTGLETEAFF. The CDR3 DNA follows: TGTGCCAGTAGTACAGGGTTGGAAACTGAAGCTTTCTTT.

The genes are TRBV7-9 and TRBJ2-7; tentatively, D is TRBD2 (6 bases). Trimming cost V 4 bases and J 7 bases, with 17 bases left between them. The CDR3 loop spans 14 amino acids. The germline gives CDR1 SEHNR, CDR2 FQNEAQ (reference sequence). The CDR3 reads CASSSGGETGEQYF. CDR3 DNA sequence: TGTGCCAGCAGCTCGGGCGGGGAGACGGGGGAGCAGTACTTC.

V is TRBV6-6 and J is TRBJ1-6; no clear D gene. Germline assignment: CDR1 MNHNY and CDR2 SVGAGI (reference sequence). The CDR3 is made up of 15 amino acids. V lost 2 bases and J 4 bases, leaving 9 bases between the germline ends. This CDR3 reads CASSYGQIYNSPLHF. Written as DNA, the CDR3 is TGTGCCAGCAGTTACGGTCAGATTTATAATTCACCCCTCCACTTT.

This chain uses TRBV29-1 with TRBJ2-1, with TRBD2 identical over 14 bases. The germline V gene encodes CDR1 SQVTM and CDR2 ANQGSEA. J was trimmed by 6 bases and V by 7 bases; bases with no gene match: 5. CDR3 length: 14 amino acids. The CDR3 DNA follows: TGCAGCGCAAGACTAGCGGGGGGGCCCAATGAGCAGTTCTTC. The encoded protein is CSARLAGGPNEQFF.

This clone was recorded only once. The CDR3 sequence is CASSPLVPGANYGYTF. CDR3 DNA sequence: TGTGCCAGCAGCCCTCTAGTCCCGGGGGCTAACTATGGCTACACCTTC. The V and J genes are TRBV3-1 (or the pseudogene TRBV3-2) and TRBJ1-2, with D maybe TRBD1 (5 bases). The CDR3 contains 16 residues. With 4 bases removed from V and 0 bases from J, the gap between germline ends came to 15 bases. The germline V gene has CDR1 LGHDT and CDR2 YNNKEL (reference sequence).

The rearrangement uses TRBV7-2 and TRBJ1-1; maybe TRBD1 (6 bases). Germline CDR1 and CDR2: SGHTA and FQGNSA. This CDR3 region has 18 residues. Trimming removed 2 bases from V and 3 bases from J, with 22 bases in between. The CDR3 nucleotides read TGTGCCAGCAGCTTAAAAACCCGAGGGGGGGGCACGTACACTGAAGCTTTCTTT. This codes for CASSLKTRGGGTYTEAFF.

The chain recombines TRBV15 with TRBJ1-2; D unclear. CDR3 length: 14 residues. V lost 0 bases and J lost 8, with 13 bases in between. CDR1 is LNHNV and CDR2 is YYDKDF in the germline V gene (reference sequence). This CDR3 is CATSRDFETYGYTF. The DNA for the CDR3 is TGTGCCACCAGCAGAGATTTTGAGACGTACGGCTACACCTTC.

The V and J genes are TRBV12-3 or TRBV12-4 and TRBJ2-1, with 7 bases matching TRBD2. The CDR3 is 13 amino acids. V lost 7 bases and J lost 7; bases outside the gene matches: 7. The CDR3 sequence is CASTWGGGNEQFF. The DNA for the CDR3 is TGTGCCAGCACCTGGGGGGGAGGGAATGAGCAGTTCTTC.

The rearrangement links TRBV18 to TRBJ1-5; no clear D. V lost 1 base to trimming and J lost 7 bases, with 11 bases between them. The CDR3 is 14 residues long. Per the germline V gene, CDR1 is KGHSH and CDR2 is LQKENI. CDR3 sequence reads: CASSPQGSGQPQHF. As DNA, the CDR3 is TGTGCCAGCTCACCACAGGGAAGCGGGCAGCCCCAGCATTTT. The full variable domain, with the rest looked up from reference TRBV18 and TRBJ1-5, is NAGVMQNPRHLVRRRGQEARLRCSPMKGHSHVYWYRQLPEEGLKFMVYLQKENIIDESGMPKERFSAEFPKEGPSILRIQQVVRGDSAAYFCASSPQGSGQPQHFGDGTRLSIL.

The chain is built from TRBV6-5 and TRBJ1-1; 7 bases match TRBD1. This CDR3 has 14 amino acids. CDR1 and CDR2 (germline): MNHEY, SVGAGI. J gave up 3 bases and V 5 bases, and 6 bases lay outside the gene matches. This CDR3 is CASSRQGLDTEAFF. DNA for the CDR3: TGTGCCAGCAGTCGACAGGGCTTGGACACTGAAGCTTTCTTT.

This chain uses TRBV19 with TRBJ2-5, with TRBD2 identical over 15 bases. The CDR3 has 18 amino acids. J was trimmed by 1 base and V by 6 bases; bases with no gene match: 9. The V gene's germline CDR1 is LNHDA and CDR2 SQIVND (reference sequence). This CDR3 is CASSHDRGLAGGQETQYF. CDR3 in DNA: TGTGCCAGTAGCCACGACAGGGGACTAGCGGGGGGCCAAGAGACCCAGTACTTC.

The chain joins TRBV2 to TRBJ1-1; D uncertain. The germline V and J ends were trimmed by 6 bases and 0 bases, with 8 bases remaining between them. This CDR3 region has 13 residues. Germline V gene sequence: CDR1 SNHLY, CDR2 FYNNEI. As DNA, the CDR3 is TGTGCCAGCAGGATGGTGGTGAACACTGAAGCTTTCTTT. Translation: CASRMVVNTEAFF.

The V gene is TRBV4-1, the J gene TRBJ1-1; D perhaps matches TRBD1 (6 bases). Trimming took off 1 base at V and 0 bases at J, with 12 bases between the two ends. This CDR3 is 16 amino acids long. CDR1 MGHRA and CDR2 YSYEKL come from the germline V gene. CDR3 residues: CASSQGTGSMNTEAFF. For the CDR3, the DNA is TGCGCCAGCAGCCAAGGTACAGGGAGCATGAACACTGAAGCTTTCTTT.

The V gene is TRBV3-1 (or the pseudogene TRBV3-2), the J gene TRBJ2-5; TRBD1 agrees at 8 bases. Germline CDR1 reads LGHDT; CDR2 reads YNNKEL (reference sequence). The junction had 8 bases not matched to a gene; V was cut back by 4 bases and J by 7 bases. This CDR3 comprises 14 residues. CDR3 bases: TGTGCCAGCAGCCGAGGACAGGGTAGGGCGACCCAGTACTTC. Protein: CASSRGQGRATQYF.

This rearrangement joins TRBV7-9 to TRBJ1-1, with D tentatively TRBD1 (5 bases). The CDR3 contains 16 residues. Germline loops: CDR1 SEHNR, CDR2 FQNEAQ (reference sequence). The V end was cut by 3 bases, the J end by 3 bases, with 17 bases between. The CDR3 DNA sequence: TGTGCCAGCAGCTTTAAATCGGGGCAATTTGACACTGAAGCTTTCTTT. Translated: CASSFKSGQFDTEAFF.

The chain combines TRBV18 with TRBJ2-2, with D unclear. Germline V gene lookup returns CDR1 KGHSH and CDR2 LQKENI. The V end was cut by 1 base, the J end by 6 bases, with 12 bases between. This CDR3 is built from 15 residues. CDR3 loop: CASSPRPPGSGELFF. In DNA form, the CDR3 reads TGTGCCAGCTCACCACGCCCCCCCGGGTCCGGGGAGCTGTTTTTT.

V gene TRBV29-1 combines with J gene TRBJ1-4; possible D gene TRBD1, 5 bases. The V gene's germline CDR1 is SQVTM and CDR2 ANQGSEA. CDR3 length equals 12 residues. Trimming left V 5 bases short and J 4 bases short, with 8 bases between. CDR3 sequence (DNA): TGCAGCGTTTGGGACCTTAATGAAAAACTGTTTTTT. The encoded protein is CSVWDLNEKLFF. Filled out from reference TRBV29-1 and TRBJ1-4, the complete variable domain reads SAVISQKPSRDICQRGTSLTIQCQVDSQVTMMFWYRQQPGQSLTLIATANQGSEATYESGFVIDKFPISRPNLTFSTLTVSNMSPEDSSIYLCSVWDLNEKLFFGSGTQLSVL.

As for this clone: The same CDR3 is also encoded by other DNA sequences in this sample. This chain uses TRBV27 with TRBJ2-7, with TRBD1 identical over 7 bases. Germline-derived CDR1 and CDR2 are MNHEY and SMNVEV (reference sequence). The V gene end was trimmed by 4 bases and the J gene end by 4 bases; junction bases not matched to a gene: 1. The CDR3 has 12 amino acids. CDR3 sequence: CASSSTGYEQYF. In DNA form, the CDR3 reads TGTGCCAGCAGTTCGACAGGGTACGAGCAGTACTTC.